Below, 2 T cell receptor beta chains from the same sample are listed, as sequenced in a study of neurological immune-mediated disorders. TCRdb redid the calling of the 5' RACE reads with MiXCR, one entry per CDR3 protein. Of 66,000 or so distinct CDR3 sequences listed, 4.5% are singletons. The sample consisted of PBMCs. Receptor source: a man younger than 40 with multiple sclerosis.

This clonotype was seen a few times. V usage is TRBV9 and J usage is TRBJ2-5; either TRBD1 or TRBD2 may supply D (5 bases each). The V and J ends lost 0 bases and 3 bases respectively, with 9 bases between them. CDR3 size: 14 residues. Germline CDR1 and CDR2: SGDLS and YYNGEE. CDR3 sequence reads: CASSVDQGEETQYF. Here the CDR3 DNA reads TGTGCCAGCAGCGTAGATCAGGGAGAAGAGACCCAGTACTTC.

This clonotype was counted ten times or more. CDR3 in DNA: TGTGCCATCAGAAGGGTCTTTTCTAGTGATGCTGACACTGAAGCTTTCTTT. The encoded protein is CAIRRVFSSDADTEAFF. The chain employs TRBV10-3 and TRBJ1-1; D gene uncertain. This CDR3 contains 17 residues. V gave up 6 bases and J gave up 3 bases, with 23 bases separating them. Germline V gene data show CDR1 as ENHRY and CDR2 as SYGVKD.